This T cell receptor (beta chain) derives from a study of long-term antiretroviral therapy in people with HIV. Overall study findings and caveats: HIV repertoire CDR3 lengths ranged less widely than those of controls. All time points showed a repertoire dominated by clones expanded before ART.

All donors provided no fewer than one pre-ART and no fewer than two post-ART PBMC samples. This clone is a singleton in its sample. What it binds is not known. CDR1 KGHSH and CDR2 LQKENI come from the germline V gene. The CDR3 is 13 residues long. Trimming pared 3 bases from V and 3 bases from J, leaving 8 bases between. The immunoSEQ assay was v3.0, run at survey level. The table came from immunoSEQ multiplex PCR; TCRdb's copy has only in-frame clones and leaves some out. The repertoire holds about 22,000 clones, with 75% to 85% as singletons. Material: unsorted PBMCs, obtained 0.1 years before starting antiretroviral therapy. This TCR was recovered from a man aged 18 to 30 with HIV. The chain employs TRBV18 and TRBJ1-1, with D uncertain. The CDR3 DNA reads TGTGCCAGCTCACCGGTGGCAGACACTGAAGCTTTCTTT. Its translation: CASSPVADTEAFF. Full variable domain (missing parts from reference TRBV18 and TRBJ1-1): NAGVMQNPRHLVRRRGQEARLRCSPMKGHSHVYWYRQLPEEGLKFMVYLQKENIIDESGMPKERFSAEFPKEGPSILRIQQVVRGDSAAYFCASSPVADTEAFFGQGTRLTVV.